The 5 T cell receptor beta chains presented below share a single source sample, sequenced in a study of blood T cells in healthy people across ages. Then a second PCR, running about 6 to 11 cycles, was carried out with a sample-barcoded 5' primer and a J-beta primer mix. TCRdb processed the 5' RACE reads anew with MiXCR; each CDR3 protein has one entry. The sample lists 600,000 to 1,000,000 distinct CDR3 sequences; around a quarter were seen once. These data also featured in a second study, about T cells of mothers and their children.

Sequencing was done on a sample of blood. Receptor source: a boy between 10 and 17 years old in good health.

This rearrangement joins TRBV7-2 to TRBJ2-5; no clear D. This CDR3 has 16 residues. V was trimmed by 0 bases and J by 0 bases, leaving 11 bases between them. CDR1 is SGHTA and CDR2 is FQGNSA in the germline V gene. The CDR3 loop reads CASSLASVLNQETQYF. The CDR3 nucleotides are TGTGCCAGCAGCTTAGCGTCTGTTCTTAACCAAGAGACCCAGTACTTC. The variable domain in full, with the rest retrieved from reference TRBV7-2 and TRBJ2-5, is GAGVSQSPSNKVTEKGKDVELRCDPISGHTALYWYRQSLGQGLEFLIYFQGNSAPDKSGLPSDRFSAERTGGSVSTLTIQRTQQEDSAVYLCASSLASVLNQETQYFGPGTRLLVL.

V and J are TRBV7-2 and TRBJ2-5, with a tentative D call TRBD2 (6 bases). The length of the CDR3 is 13 residues. Trimming removed 5 bases from V and 2 bases from J, with 9 bases in between. The germline V gene encodes CDR1 SGHTA and CDR2 FQGNSA. The CDR3 sequence: CASSRRVQETQYF. CDR3 sequence (DNA): TGTGCCAGCAGCCGGAGGGTACAAGAGACCCAGTACTTC.

V usage is TRBV7-2 and J usage is TRBJ1-1, with D maybe TRBD1 (5 bases). The CDR3 length is 13 residues. Germline V gives CDR1 SGHTA, CDR2 FQGNSA. Trimming shortened V by 8 bases and J by 5 bases, and 15 bases separated the two germline ends. The CDR3 loop is CASGKGRATEAFF. CDR3 coding DNA: TGTGCCAGCGGGAAGGGACGAGCAACTGAAGCTTTCTTT.

V gene TRBV12-3 or TRBV12-4 combines with J gene TRBJ1-2; the D gene is possibly TRBD1 (5 bases). The CDR3 sequence is 13 residues long. Deletions cut 2 bases from V and 6 bases from J, with 10 bases between. The CDR3 DNA follows: TGTGCCAGCAGTTTAACGGGGCCGCATGGCTACACCTTC. Its translation is CASSLTGPHGYTF.

V gene TRBV4-2 combines with J gene TRBJ2-1, with D perhaps matching TRBD2 (6 bases). The CDR3 has 15 residues. CDR1 and CDR2 (germline): LGHNA, YNFKEQ. Trimming shortened V by 3 bases and J by 5 bases, and 14 bases separated the two germline ends. CDR3 residues: CASSQFLGGDNEQFF. CDR3 bases: TGTGCCAGCAGCCAGTTCCTAGGCGGGGACAATGAGCAGTTCTTC.